This TCR beta chain was found in a study of blood T cells in healthy people across ages. Study overall: When template switching was applied, about one barcoded beta molecule was captured per two T cells.

Germline CDR1 and CDR2: SGDLS and YYNGEE. Trimming took off 3 bases at V and 0 bases at J, with 7 bases between the two ends. The CDR3 covers 14 residues. A sample-barcoded 5' primer and a J-beta primer mix were used in a second PCR of about 7 to 11 cycles. Each CDR3 protein is one row after TCRdb ran MiXCR on the 5' RACE reads. The sample has about a million distinct CDR3 sequences; roughly two fifths are singletons. Findings and caveats of the study: There was a strong correlation between TCR beta diversity and naive T cell percentage. It was the long-lived donors that had more naive CD4+ cells and higher diversity than aged donors.

This clonotype was counted a few times. The target antigen is unknown. Material: blood. This receptor was obtained from a man in his late teens or twenties in good health. The rearrangement links TRBV9 to TRBJ1-5, with no clear D. The CDR3 DNA reads as TGTGCCAGCAGCGACCAGAGTAGCAATCAGCCCCAGCATTTT. It specifies CASSDQSSNQPQHF.